This T cell receptor (beta chain) comes out of a study of cytomegalovirus exposure and HLA in healthy donors. Researchers ran the PCR with 60 Vbeta and 13 Jbeta primers. Sequenced by immunoSEQ multiplex PCR; TCRdb stores in-frame clones only, minus some. Of 100,000 to 150,000 clones in the sample, 60% to 85% were seen once. Whole-study findings and limits: Because they were indistinguishable, some V segments, including TRBV6-2 and TRBV6-3, were excluded. Later analysis showed most CMV-associated TCR beta chains appearing HLA-restricted.

This clone was observed once. Its antigen is still unknown. This CDR3 has 12 residues. Germline loops: CDR1 KGHSH, CDR2 LQKENI. V gave up 2 bases and J gave up 12 bases, with 11 bases separating them. The source is a man between 25 and 39 years old in good health and CMV-seronegative. The sequenced sample consisted of PBMCs. This chain links TRBV18 with TRBJ2-1; maybe TRBD2 (6 bases). CDR3 in DNA: TGTGCCAGCTCACCAGGAGGGAGCTTGCAGTTCTTC. Amino acid sequence: CASSPGGSLQFF.